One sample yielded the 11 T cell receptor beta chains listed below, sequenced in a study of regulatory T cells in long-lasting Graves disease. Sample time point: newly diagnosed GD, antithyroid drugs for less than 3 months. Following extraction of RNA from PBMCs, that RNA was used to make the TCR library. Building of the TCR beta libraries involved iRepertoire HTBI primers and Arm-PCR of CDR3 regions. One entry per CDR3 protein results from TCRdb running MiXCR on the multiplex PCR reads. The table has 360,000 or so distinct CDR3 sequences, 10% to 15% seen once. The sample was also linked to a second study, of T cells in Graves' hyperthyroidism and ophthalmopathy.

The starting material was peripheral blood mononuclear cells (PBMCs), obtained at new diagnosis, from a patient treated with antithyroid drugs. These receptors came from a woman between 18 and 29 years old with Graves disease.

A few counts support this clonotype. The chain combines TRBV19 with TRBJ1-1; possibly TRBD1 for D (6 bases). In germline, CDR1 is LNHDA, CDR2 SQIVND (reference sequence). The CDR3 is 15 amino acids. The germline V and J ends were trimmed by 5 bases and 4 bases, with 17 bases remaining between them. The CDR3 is CASSLSTGLGTEAFF. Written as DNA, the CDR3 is TGTGCCAGTAGTCTTTCCACAGGGTTGGGCACTGAAGCTTTCTTT.

In DNA, the CDR3 is TGTGCCAGCAGGGTTAGCGGGAGGGACGAGCAGTACTTC. As protein: CASRVSGRDEQYF. The chain uses TRBV28 and TRBJ2-7; 11 bases fit TRBD2. V lost 6 bases, J lost 5 bases, and 3 bases stayed unmatched. The germline V gene encodes CDR1 MDHEN and CDR2 SYDVKM. The CDR3 covers 13 residues.

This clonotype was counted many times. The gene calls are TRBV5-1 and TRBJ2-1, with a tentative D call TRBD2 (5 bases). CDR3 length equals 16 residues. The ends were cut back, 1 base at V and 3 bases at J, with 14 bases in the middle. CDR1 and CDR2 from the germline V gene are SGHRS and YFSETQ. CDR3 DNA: TGCGCCAGCAGCTTGTTAACGGGAACCATCTACAATGAGCAGTTCTTC. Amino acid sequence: CASSLLTGTIYNEQFF.

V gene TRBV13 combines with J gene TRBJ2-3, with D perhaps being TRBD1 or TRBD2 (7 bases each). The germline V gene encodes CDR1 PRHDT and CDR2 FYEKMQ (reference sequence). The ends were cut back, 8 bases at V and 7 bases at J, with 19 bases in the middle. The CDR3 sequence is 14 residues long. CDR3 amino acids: CASSAGQGDHTQYF. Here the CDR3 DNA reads TGTGCCAGCTCAGCGGGGCAGGGGGATCATACGCAGTATTTT.

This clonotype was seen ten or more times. CDR3 loop: CASSPGTGWGAGPQHF. CDR3 coding DNA: TGTGCCAGCAGTCCGGGGACAGGATGGGGGGCCGGGCCCCAGCATTTT. This chain joins TRBV27 and TRBJ1-5; 8 nucleotides line up with TRBD1. The CDR3 contains 16 residues. Germline assignment: CDR1 MNHEY and CDR2 SMNVEV (reference sequence). V shed 5 bases, J shed 9 bases, and the junction held 15 bases outside the gene matches.

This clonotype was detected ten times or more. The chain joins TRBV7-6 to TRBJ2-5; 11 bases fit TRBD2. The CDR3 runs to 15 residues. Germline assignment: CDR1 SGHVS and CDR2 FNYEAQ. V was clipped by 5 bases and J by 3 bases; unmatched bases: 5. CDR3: CASSPLTSGKETQYF. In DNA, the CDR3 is TGTGCCAGCAGCCCGCTGACTAGCGGGAAAGAGACCCAGTACTTC.

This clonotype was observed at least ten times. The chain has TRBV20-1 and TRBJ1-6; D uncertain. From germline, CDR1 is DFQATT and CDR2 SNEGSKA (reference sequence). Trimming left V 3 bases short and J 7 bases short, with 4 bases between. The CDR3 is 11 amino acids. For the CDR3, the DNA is TGCAGTGCTAGGCGAAATTCACCCCTCCACTTT. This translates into CSARRNSPLHF.

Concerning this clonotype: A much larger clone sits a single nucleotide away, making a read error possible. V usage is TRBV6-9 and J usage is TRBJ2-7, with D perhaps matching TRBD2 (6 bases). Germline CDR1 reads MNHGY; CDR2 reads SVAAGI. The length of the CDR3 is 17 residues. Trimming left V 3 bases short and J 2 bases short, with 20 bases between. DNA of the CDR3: TGTGCCAGCAGTTACTCTGCGGGGTCCCCGAAAACCTACGAGCAGTACGTC. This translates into CASSYSAGSPKTYEQYV.

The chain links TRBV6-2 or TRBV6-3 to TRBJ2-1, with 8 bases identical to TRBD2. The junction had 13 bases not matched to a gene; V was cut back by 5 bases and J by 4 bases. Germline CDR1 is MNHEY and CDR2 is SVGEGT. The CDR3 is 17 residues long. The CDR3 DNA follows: TGTGCCAGCAGTCTGGCCTACGGAGCGGGAGCTTACAATGAGCAGTTCTTC. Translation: CASSLAYGAGAYNEQFF.

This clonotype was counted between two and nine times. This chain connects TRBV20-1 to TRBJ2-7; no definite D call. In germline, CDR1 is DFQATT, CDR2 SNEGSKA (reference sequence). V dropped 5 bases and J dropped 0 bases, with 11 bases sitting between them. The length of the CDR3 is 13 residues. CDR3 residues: CSAYDTVSYEQYF. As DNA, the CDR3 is TGCAGTGCTTATGACACTGTCTCCTACGAGCAGTACTTC.

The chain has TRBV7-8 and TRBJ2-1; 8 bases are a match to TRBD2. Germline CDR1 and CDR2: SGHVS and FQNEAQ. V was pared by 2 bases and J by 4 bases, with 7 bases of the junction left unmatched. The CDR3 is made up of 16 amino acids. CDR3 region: CASSLTPGGFYNEQFF. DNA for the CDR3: TGTGCCAGCAGCTTAACACCGGGGGGGTTTTACAATGAGCAGTTCTTC.